This TCR beta chain was found in a study of shared clonotypes between healthy human individuals. Overall study context: Per donor, three plates held CD4 naive cells, three held CD4 memory, two held CD8 naive and one held CD8 memory. Points from the study as a whole: Rarefaction revealed incomplete sorted-subset sequencing despite large depth.

An approximately 200 ng quantity of DNA, 30,000 to 35,000 T cell genomes, went into the sorted-subset replicate PCRs. The data were produced by immunoSEQ multiplex PCR, yet TCRdb's version contains in-frame clones alone and is incomplete. The sample lists approximately 2,000,000 clones, around 90% occurring once. The CDR3 is 15 residues long. CDR1 and CDR2 from the germline V gene are MGHDK and SYGVNS. The V gene end was trimmed by 6 bases and the J gene end by 8 bases; junction bases not matched to a gene: 6. As concerns this clone: Its antigen is still unknown.

This chain joins TRBV25-1 and TRBJ2-1; 14 bases match TRBD2. The sample was naive CD4+ T cells from PBMCs. Indicated subset: CD45RA+ positively selected. This clonotype originated in a man aged 18 to 35 in good health. Some clones in this sample may be carry-over from other donors' samples. CDR3 loop: CASSQTSGRAHEQFF. CDR3 coding DNA: TGTGCCAGCAGCCAGACTAGCGGGAGGGCCCATGAGCAGTTCTTC. Full variable domain (remainder filled in from reference TRBV25-1 and TRBJ2-1): EADIYQTPRYLVIGTGKKITLECSQTMGHDKMYWYQQDPGMELHLIHYSYGVNSTEKGDLSSESTVSRIRTEHFPLTLESARPSHTSQYLCASSQTSGRAHEQFFGPGTRLTVL.